These 28 T cell receptor beta chains came from one sample sequenced in a study of blood T cells in healthy people across ages (dated by TCRdb to the mid-2010s). The receptor library was made with 5' RACE. A second roughly 6 to 12 cycle PCR used a sample-barcoded 5' primer and a J-beta primer mix. The raw public data were reprocessed by TCRdb itself: fastp quality trimming at Q25, MiXCR clonotype calling, in-frame beta chains only. Each entry merges the rows of one CDR3 protein and shows their most common DNA and genes. This sample is represented by 1.8 million or so distinct CDR3 sequences; about two fifths of them were singletons. 20% to 25% of the sample is held by the ten biggest clonotypes. Sequenced material: blood. The source of these receptors is a human donor in good health.

This clonotype was seen more than once but under ten times. This sequence joins TRBV9 and TRBJ2-1; D is undetermined. Germline CDR1 is SGDLS and CDR2 is YYNGEE. The CDR3 contains 15 residues. V gave up 0 bases and J gave up 3 bases, with 10 bases separating them. The CDR3 protein is CASSVVQALYNEQFF. In nucleotides, the CDR3 is TGTGCCAGCAGCGTAGTTCAAGCCCTCTACAATGAGCAGTTCTTC. Supplemented by reference TRBV9 and TRBJ2-1, the full variable domain reads DSGVTQTPKHLITATGQRVTLRCSPRSGDLSVYWYQQSLDQGLQFLIQYYNGEERAKGNILERFSAQQFPDLHSELNLSSLELGDSALYFCASSVVQALYNEQFFGPGTRLTVL.

This clonotype appeared a few times. The V call is TRBV20-1, the J call TRBJ2-1; a possible D gene is TRBD2 (6 bases). The CDR3 contains 16 residues. Germline values: CDR1 DFQATT, CDR2 SNEGSKA (reference sequence). V shed 0 bases and J shed 0 bases, with 12 bases lying between them. CDR3 DNA: TGCAGTGCTAGAGATGGGGGACTTAGCTCCTACAATGAGCAGTTCTTC. Amino acids: CSARDGGLSSYNEQFF.

J is TRBJ2-1 and V is TRBV7-6; 7 bases are a match to TRBD1. The CDR3 contains 18 residues. Germline V gene lookup returns CDR1 SGHVS and CDR2 FNYEAQ. J gave up 9 bases and V 5 bases, and 22 bases lay outside the gene matches. CDR3 in DNA: TGTGCCAGCAGCCCGACAGGGCTTAGTCTTTGGGTTCGGGCTGAGCAGTTCTTC. Translated: CASSPTGLSLWVRAEQFF.

This clonotype has more than one count but fewer than ten. The DNA for the CDR3 is TGTGCCAGCAGTACGTTCGGACGGTACTACGAGCAGTACTTC. Protein sequence: CASSTFGRYYEQYF. This rearrangement joins TRBV12-3 or TRBV12-4 to TRBJ2-7; no reliable D call. The length of the CDR3 is 14 residues. Between the trimmed V and J ends, which lost 5 bases and 3 bases, there was a span of 14 bases.

This clonotype was counted between two and nine times. The chain uses TRBV20-1 and TRBJ1-5, with 7 bases aligning to TRBD1. The CDR3 spans 15 residues. Trimming cost V 3 bases and J 3 bases; bases outside gene matches: 8. The germline CDR1 and CDR2 sequences are DFQATT and SNEGSKA (reference sequence). The CDR3 bases are TGCAGTGCTAGCCTGGGGACAGACATCAATCAGCCCCAGCATTTT. This codes for CSASLGTDINQPQHF.

This clonotype was recorded once. The chain recombines TRBV12-3 or TRBV12-4 with TRBJ2-7, with TRBD2 identical over 8 bases. The J segment lost 7 bases and the V segment lost 5 bases, leaving 16 bases of the junction unmatched. There are 16 residues in the CDR3. The DNA of the CDR3 is TGTGCCAGCAGTCCCTTCGGGGGGGCCTTTTCCGAAGAGCAGTACTTC. This translates into CASSPFGGAFSEEQYF.

This clonotype was seen a handful of times. The genes are TRBV6-5 and TRBJ2-7; 9 nucleotides agree with TRBD1. The trim removed 2 bases at V and 2 bases at J, leaving 1 base unmatched. The germline V gene encodes CDR1 MNHEY and CDR2 SVGAGI. The CDR3 length is 14 residues. The DNA of the CDR3 is TGTGCCAGCAGTTACGGGGACAGGGCCTACGAGCAGTACTTC. Amino acid sequence: CASSYGDRAYEQYF.

The gene calls are TRBV13 and TRBJ2-3; D may match TRBD1 or TRBD2 (5 bases each). The V end lost 6 bases, the J end lost 0 bases, and 19 bases lay between the germline ends. Looked up from germline, CDR1 is PRHDT and CDR2 is FYEKMQ (reference sequence). The CDR3 has 17 amino acids. DNA for the CDR3: TGTGCCAGCAGACCACAAGGCCCGGGACGGAGCACAGATACGCAGTATTTT. Protein: CASRPQGPGRSTDTQYF.

This clonotype was picked up a small number of times. The genes are TRBV6-6 and TRBJ2-1; D gene unclear. Germline V gives CDR1 MNHNY, CDR2 SVGAGI (reference sequence). Trimming left V 8 bases short and J 5 bases short, with 7 bases between. The CDR3 totals 11 residues. CDR3 sequence (DNA): TGTGCCAGCCACCACGACAATGAGCAGTTCTTC. Translated: CASHHDNEQFF.

The gene calls are TRBV12-3 or TRBV12-4 and TRBJ2-5, with TRBD1 matching 11 bases. This CDR3 is 15 amino acids long. V gave up 5 bases and J gave up 7 bases; unmatched junction bases: 9. The CDR3 DNA is TGTGCCAGCAGTCCGAGGACAGGGGGCATCGGGACCCAGTACTTC. This sequence encodes CASSPRTGGIGTQYF.

The rearrangement uses TRBV6-5 and TRBJ2-2; D is possibly TRBD2 (6 bases). Trimming took 2 bases from V and 4 from J, leaving 11 bases between them. CDR3 length: 15 amino acids. Looked up from germline, CDR1 is MNHEY and CDR2 is SVGAGI. Here the CDR3 reads CASSYGGRGTGELFF. CDR3 DNA sequence: TGTGCCAGCAGTTACGGCGGGCGGGGCACCGGGGAGCTGTTTTTT.

The rearrangement links TRBV7-3 to TRBJ1-5; D remains unclear. Per the germline V gene, CDR1 is SGHTA and CDR2 is FQGTGA. The germline V and J ends were trimmed by 0 bases and 6 bases, with 6 bases remaining between them. This CDR3 is 13 amino acids long. CDR3 protein: CASSLTRGQPQHF. The CDR3, as DNA: TGTGCCAGCAGCTTAACACGGGGTCAGCCCCAGCATTTT.

This clonotype has more than one count but fewer than ten. As DNA, the CDR3 is TGTGCCAGCAGCTTAGAGCCCGACCTCCTGAACACTGAAGCTTTCTTT. Translating gives CASSLEPDLLNTEAFF. This rearrangement joins TRBV7-9 to TRBJ1-1; D not certain. The CDR3 is 16 residues long. V lost 1 base, J lost 0 bases, and 12 bases lay in between. CDR1 is SEHNR, CDR2 FQNEAQ, per germline (reference sequence).

The sample holds one count of this clonotype. The chain has TRBV6-6 and TRBJ2-1; possible D gene TRBD1, 6 bases. CDR3 size: 15 residues. The germline V gene has CDR1 MNHNY and CDR2 SVGAGI (reference sequence). The V and J ends lost 0 bases and 7 bases respectively, with 13 bases between them. DNA of the CDR3: TGTGCCAGCAGTTACTCGACACGGACAGAGAATGAGCAGTTCTTC. As protein: CASSYSTRTENEQFF.

The chain couples TRBV4-3 to TRBJ1-6; possible D gene TRBD1, 5 bases. CDR1 is LGHNA, CDR2 YSLEER, per germline. The V end was cut by 0 bases, the J end by 4 bases, with 7 bases between. CDR3 length: 15 amino acids. The CDR3 here is CASSQDSGYNSPLHF. The CDR3 coding sequence is TGCGCCAGCAGCCAAGATTCAGGGTATAATTCACCCCTCCACTTT.

This clonotype has more than one count but fewer than ten. The rearrangement links TRBV29-1 to TRBJ1-1; 7 bases agree with TRBD1. V shed 2 bases, J shed 1 base, and the junction held 4 bases outside the gene matches. Looked up from germline, CDR1 is SQVTM and CDR2 is ANQGSEA. The CDR3 length is 14 residues. The CDR3 region is CSVETWTGNTEAFF. CDR3 bases: TGCAGCGTTGAAACCTGGACAGGGAACACTGAAGCTTTCTTT.

V gene TRBV29-1 combines with J gene TRBJ2-3; D gene unclear. CDR3 length: 15 residues. CDR1 is SQVTM, CDR2 ANQGSEA, per germline. V dropped 0 bases and J dropped 1 base, with 11 bases sitting between them. The CDR3 protein is CSVEDPGVGTDTQYF. Here the CDR3 DNA reads TGCAGCGTTGAAGATCCCGGTGTGGGCACAGATACGCAGTATTTT.

The rearrangement joins TRBV29-1 to TRBJ2-5, with D possibly being TRBD1 or TRBD2 (5 bases each). Germline values: CDR1 SQVTM, CDR2 ANQGSEA. This CDR3 is built from 15 residues. V was trimmed by 2 bases and J by 4 bases, leaving 17 bases between them. The chain's CDR3 is CSVETGHNSGETQYF. In nucleotides, the CDR3 is TGCAGCGTTGAAACGGGGCACAACAGCGGAGAGACCCAGTACTTC. Based on the CDR3 plus reference TRBV29-1 and TRBJ2-5, the full variable domain is SAVISQKPSRDICQRGTSLTIQCQVDSQVTMMFWYRQQPGQSLTLIATANQGSEATYESGFVIDKFPISRPNLTFSTLTVSNMSPEDSSIYLCSVETGHNSGETQYFGPGTRLLVL.

The table lists this clonotype with many counts. This rearrangement joins TRBV5-1 to TRBJ2-5, with TRBD1 identical over 10 bases. J gave up 4 bases and V 3 bases, and 6 bases lay outside the gene matches. Germline V gene sequence: CDR1 SGHRS, CDR2 YFSETQ. The CDR3 sequence is 15 residues long. DNA of the CDR3: TGCGCCAGCAGCTGGGACAGGGGAATAGGAGAGACCCAGTACTTC. This gives the protein CASSWDRGIGETQYF.

A few counts support this clonotype. The rearrangement links TRBV28 to TRBJ2-7; 8 bases are a match to TRBD2. Germline lookup yields CDR1 MDHEN and CDR2 SYDVKM. CDR3 length equals 14 residues. The V segment lost 7 bases and the J segment 4 bases; nucleotides outside the gene matches: 9. As DNA, the CDR3 is TGTGCCAGCACCAACCCCGGGAGGGGGTACGAGCAGTACTTC. This encodes CASTNPGRGYEQYF. The variable domain in full, with the rest retrieved from reference TRBV28 and TRBJ2-7, is DVKVTQSSRYLVKRTGEKVFLECVQDMDHENMFWYRQDPGLGLRLIYFSYDVKMKEKGDIPEGYSVSREKKERFSLILESASTNQTSMYLCASTNPGRGYEQYFGPGTRLTVT.

V gene TRBV12-3 or TRBV12-4 combines with J gene TRBJ1-1; weak D call: TRBD1 (5 bases). This CDR3 comprises 13 residues. V was trimmed by 4 bases and J by 11 bases, leaving 17 bases between them. CDR3 bases: TGTGCCAGCAGTTCTACAGGACACCTGAGTGCTTTCTTT. This sequence encodes CASSSTGHLSAFF.

This clonotype was seen a few times. The V and J genes are TRBV28 and TRBJ2-2, with TRBD1 matching over 7 bases. Germline-derived CDR1 and CDR2 are MDHEN and SYDVKM. After removal of 4 bases from V and 3 bases from J, the junction contained 2 bases not matched to a gene. CDR3 length: 14 amino acids. DNA for the CDR3: TGTGCCAGCAGTTCCACAGGGGACACCGGGGAGCTGTTTTTT. Translating gives CASSSTGDTGELFF. The full variable domain, rest sourced from reference TRBV28 and TRBJ2-2, is DVKVTQSSRYLVKRTGEKVFLECVQDMDHENMFWYRQDPGLGLRLIYFSYDVKMKEKGDIPEGYSVSREKKERFSLILESASTNQTSMYLCASSSTGDTGELFFGEGSRLTVL.

Here the CDR3 DNA reads TGTGCCAGCAGCAAGGGGCAGAATAGCAATCAGCCCCAGCATTTT. This translates into CASSKGQNSNQPQHF. The chain couples TRBV7-2 to TRBJ1-5; possibly TRBD1 for D (5 bases). Trimming cost V 5 bases and J 0 bases, with 11 bases left between them. This CDR3 has 15 residues. CDR1 and CDR2 (germline): SGHTA, FQGNSA. Full variable domain (outside the CDR3, taken from reference TRBV7-2 and TRBJ1-5): GAGVSQSPSNKVTEKGKDVELRCDPISGHTALYWYRQSLGQGLEFLIYFQGNSAPDKSGLPSDRFSAERTGGSVSTLTIQRTQQEDSAVYLCASSKGQNSNQPQHFGDGTRLSIL.

Ten or more counts support this clonotype. The chain links TRBV6-4 to TRBJ2-3; D is undetermined. Trimming took 2 bases from V and 4 from J, leaving 10 bases between them. This CDR3 region has 14 residues. From germline, CDR1 is MRHNA and CDR2 SNTAGT. CDR3: CASSDGGASDTQYF. The DNA for the CDR3 is TGTGCCAGCAGTGACGGCGGTGCATCAGATACGCAGTATTTT.

About this clonotype itself: The junction does not match germline at one end; this may be a read error. This chain connects TRBV20-1 to TRBJ1-2; D call uncertain. Germline V CDR1 and CDR2: DFQATT, SNEGSKA (reference sequence). The CDR3 consists of 10 residues. The CDR3 bases are TGCAGTGCTATTAGCTATGGCTGCACCTTC. Translation gives CSAISYGCTF.

The V call is TRBV28, the J call TRBJ2-6, with D perhaps matching TRBD1 or TRBD2 (5 bases each). Deletions cut 5 bases from V and 1 base from J, with 27 bases between. This CDR3 is built from 21 residues. Germline assignment: CDR1 MDHEN and CDR2 SYDVKM. CDR3 nucleotides: TGTGCCAGCAGTGCGGGCAGGGTCCGCCTCGATAGACTTTCTGGGGCCAACGTCCTGACTTTC. This translates into CASSAGRVRLDRLSGANVLTF.

A word on this clonotype: The junction departs from germline at one end; a sequencing error may be responsible. V and J are TRBV20-1 and TRBJ2-5; maybe TRBD2 (5 bases). Per germline, CDR1 DFQATT and CDR2 SNEGSKA (reference sequence). There are 12 residues in the CDR3. CDR3 sequence: CGAHPRGETQYF. For the CDR3, the DNA is TGCGGTGCTCATCCCCGCGGGGAGACCCAGTACTTC.

The chain couples TRBV27 to TRBJ1-2, with a tentative D call TRBD1 (6 bases). The CDR3 has 15 amino acids. Germline loops: CDR1 MNHEY, CDR2 SMNVEV (reference sequence). Between the trimmed V and J ends, which lost 3 bases and 4 bases, there was a span of 15 bases. The CDR3 is CASSFNPPGVYGYTF. The CDR3, as DNA: TGTGCCAGCAGTTTCAATCCACCAGGGGTCTATGGCTACACCTTC.